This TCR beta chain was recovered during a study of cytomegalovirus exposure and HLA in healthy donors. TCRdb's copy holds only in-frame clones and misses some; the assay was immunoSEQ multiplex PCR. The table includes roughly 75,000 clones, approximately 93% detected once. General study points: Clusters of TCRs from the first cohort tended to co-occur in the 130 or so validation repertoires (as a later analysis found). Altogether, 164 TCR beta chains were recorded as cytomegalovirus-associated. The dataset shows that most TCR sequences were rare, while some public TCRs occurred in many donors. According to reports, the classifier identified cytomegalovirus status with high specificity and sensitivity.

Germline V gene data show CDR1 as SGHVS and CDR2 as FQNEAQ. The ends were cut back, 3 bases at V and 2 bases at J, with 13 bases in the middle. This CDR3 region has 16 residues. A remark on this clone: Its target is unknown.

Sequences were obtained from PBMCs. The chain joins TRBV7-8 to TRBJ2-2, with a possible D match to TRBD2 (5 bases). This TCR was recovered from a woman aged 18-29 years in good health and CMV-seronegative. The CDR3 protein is CASSLYGRTNTGELFF. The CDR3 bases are TGTGCCAGCAGCTTGTACGGACGGACTAACACCGGGGAGCTGTTTTTT.